Below are 18 T cell receptor beta chains sequenced from a single sample in a study of response to subunit inactivated influenza vaccine. TCRdb ran MiXCR on the RT-PCR reads and lists one entry per CDR3 protein. The data hold 450,000 to 500,000 distinct CDR3 sequences, with 10% to 11% observed a single time. This material consisted of PBMCs from blood, taken roughly 6 weeks after vaccination. Receptor source: a man in his fifties who received an inactivated influenza vaccine.

This clonotype was counted between two and nine times. The V call is TRBV29-1, the J call TRBJ2-2, with D possibly matching TRBD2 (5 bases). Germline V gives CDR1 SQVTM, CDR2 ANQGSEA. V lost 7 bases to trimming and J lost 6 bases, with 18 bases between them. The CDR3 covers 14 residues. CDR3 sequence (DNA): TGCAGCGCAGAAGCGGTCTTCTCGGCCGGGGAGCTGTTTTTT. Translation gives CSAEAVFSAGELFF.

This clonotype was seen a few times. The chain's CDR3 is CASSFQGTDYGYTF. The CDR3 region has the DNA TGCGCCAGCAGCTTCCAGGGAACGGACTATGGCTACACCTTC. The V and J genes are TRBV5-1 and TRBJ1-2; TRBD1 might be the D (5 bases). This CDR3 is 14 amino acids long. Germline values: CDR1 SGHRS, CDR2 YFSETQ. V lost 2 bases and J 3 bases, leaving 11 bases between the germline ends.

A few counts support this clonotype. This chain uses TRBV4-2 with TRBJ2-1, with TRBD2 identical over 7 bases. J was trimmed by 5 bases and V by 0 bases; bases with no gene match: 10. The CDR3 is 17 amino acids. CDR1 is LGHNA and CDR2 is YNFKEQ in the germline V gene. The CDR3, as DNA: TGTGCCAGCAGCCAAGATCTGAGGGCTAGCGGACACAATGAGCAGTTCTTC. Translation: CASSQDLRASGHNEQFF.

This clonotype was seen ten or more times. The chain uses TRBV12-3 or TRBV12-4 and TRBJ1-1; the match to TRBD1 covers 8 bases. Trimming at V came to 6 bases and at J to 7 bases, leaving 10 bases not matched to a gene. The CDR3 contains 14 residues. The DNA for the CDR3 is TGTGCCAGCAGCCCCGGACAGGGAGGAGGTGAAGCTTTCTTT. Its translation: CASSPGQGGGEAFF.

This clonotype was observed a few times. This sequence joins TRBV10-3 and TRBJ1-5; tentatively, D is TRBD1 (6 bases). The V and J ends lost 4 bases and 2 bases respectively, with 15 bases between them. The CDR3 spans 16 residues. CDR1 is ENHRY and CDR2 is SYGVKD in the germline V gene. CDR3 coding DNA: TGTGCCATCAGTGTAGGGGACACGACGGGCAATCAGCCCCAGCATTTT. Its protein is CAISVGDTTGNQPQHF.

This clonotype occurred many times. This chain links TRBV12-3 or TRBV12-4 with TRBJ2-5, with 8 nucleotides matching TRBD2. The CDR3 has 15 residues. With 4 bases clipped from V and 2 bases from J, the junction kept 6 bases outside the gene matches. The CDR3 sequence: CASSWAGGGQETQYF. For the CDR3, the DNA is TGTGCCAGCAGTTGGGCGGGGGGAGGTCAAGAGACCCAGTACTTC.

V usage is TRBV20-1 and J usage is TRBJ2-1, with TRBD2 matching over 10 bases. Germline trimming cut 6 bases from V and 12 bases from J; bases unmatched to any gene: 8. The CDR3 length is 12 residues. Germline CDR1 reads DFQATT; CDR2 reads SNEGSKA (reference sequence). The CDR3 reads CSARGTSDRQFF. The CDR3 DNA reads as TGCAGTGCCCGTGGGACTAGCGATAGGCAGTTCTTC.

This clonotype was detected a few times. The genes are TRBV6-1 and TRBJ2-2; D tentatively reads TRBD1 or TRBD2 (6 bases each). CDR1 is MNHNS and CDR2 is SASEGT in the germline V gene. V was cut by 7 bases and J by 5 bases, with 20 bases left in between. The CDR3 consists of 16 residues. CDR3 protein: CASIQFPRGGTGELFF. DNA of the CDR3: TGTGCCAGCATCCAATTCCCCAGGGGAGGAACCGGGGAGCTGTTTTTT.

The J gene is TRBJ2-7, the V gene TRBV6-5; the match to TRBD1 covers 8 bases. The V gene end was trimmed by 4 bases and the J gene end by 6 bases; junction bases not matched to a gene: 14. The CDR3 has 16 amino acids. The germline V gene has CDR1 MNHEY and CDR2 SVGAGI. The CDR3 region has the DNA TGTGCCAGCAGTTCCCGATTGACAGGGGCGGGTAGCGAGCAGTACTTC. Translating it yields CASSSRLTGAGSEQYF.

This chain joins TRBV6-5 and TRBJ1-4; D is ambiguous. The germline CDR1 and CDR2 sequences are MNHEY and SVGAGI. This CDR3 spans 15 amino acids. The ends were cut back, 0 bases at V and 2 bases at J, with 7 bases in the middle. The CDR3 nucleotides read TGTGCCAGCAGTTACTCGTGGGTGACTAATGAAAAACTGTTTTTT. Residues: CASSYSWVTNEKLFF.

The rearrangement uses TRBV4-1 and TRBJ2-2; TRBD2 agrees at 10 bases. This CDR3 is 16 amino acids long. Germline CDR1 and CDR2: MGHRA and YSYEKL. After removal of 4 bases from V and 4 bases from J, the junction contained 6 bases not matched to a gene. Written as DNA, the CDR3 is TGCGCCAGCAGCCGTCTACTAGCGGGAATCACCGGGGAGCTGTTTTTT. Amino acid sequence: CASSRLLAGITGELFF.

The V call is TRBV19, the J call TRBJ1-2; D perhaps matches TRBD1 (5 bases). CDR1 is LNHDA, CDR2 SQIVND, per germline (reference sequence). With 0 bases removed from V and 6 bases from J, the gap between germline ends came to 14 bases. This CDR3 contains 15 residues. Written as DNA, the CDR3 is TGTGCCAGTAGTATAGACCGGGGCAAGGTTCATGGCTACACCTTC. Amino acid sequence: CASSIDRGKVHGYTF.

A few counts support this clonotype. The chain recombines TRBV6-5 with TRBJ1-1; D is unclear. The CDR3 spans 14 residues. Deletions cut 0 bases from V and 2 bases from J, with 7 bases between. CDR1 MNHEY and CDR2 SVGAGI come from the germline V gene. CDR3: CASSYSPANTEAFF. CDR3 nucleotide sequence: TGTGCCAGCAGTTACTCACCGGCTAACACTGAAGCTTTCTTT.

This clonotype showed up many times. The chain couples TRBV20-1 to TRBJ2-5; D remains unclear. This CDR3 has 11 residues. CDR1 is DFQATT and CDR2 is SNEGSKA in the germline V gene (reference sequence). Deletions cut 6 bases from V and 2 bases from J, with 7 bases between. CDR3 bases: TGCAGTGCGACGGATCAAGAGACCCAGTACTTC. Protein product: CSATDQETQYF.

V usage is TRBV5-1 and J usage is TRBJ2-5; D uncertain. The V gene lost 3 bases and the J gene lost 3 bases, with 9 bases spanning the gap. This CDR3 comprises 13 residues. CDR1 is SGHRS and CDR2 is YFSETQ in the germline V gene. The CDR3 coding sequence is TGCGCCAGCAGCTGGCTACAGAAAGAGACCCAGTACTTC. Translation: CASSWLQKETQYF. Together with reference TRBV5-1 and TRBJ2-5, the CDR3 gives the full variable domain: KAGVTQTPRYLIKTRGQQVTLSCSPISGHRSVSWYQQTPGQGLQFLFEYFSETQRNKGNFPGRFSGRQFSNSRSEMNVSTLELGDSALYLCASSWLQKETQYFGPGTRLLVL.

In its sample, this clonotype was seen a few times. The chain has TRBV20-1 and TRBJ2-5; 10 nucleotides align to TRBD2. The CDR3 contains 16 residues. The germline V gene encodes CDR1 DFQATT and CDR2 SNEGSKA (reference sequence). J lost 2 bases, V lost 0 bases, and 6 bases had no gene match. CDR3: CSARDTSGRVQETQYF. The DNA of the CDR3 is TGCAGTGCTAGAGATACGAGCGGGAGGGTTCAAGAGACCCAGTACTTC.

The rearrangement joins TRBV2 to TRBJ2-7; D assignment may be TRBD1 or TRBD2 (5 bases each). The CDR3 contains 14 residues. The germline V gene has CDR1 SNHLY and CDR2 FYNNEI. V was clipped by 7 bases and J by 0 bases, with 13 bases between them. This chain's CDR3 is CASNDGTDSYEQYF. In DNA, the CDR3 is TGTGCCAGCAACGACGGGACGGACTCCTACGAGCAGTACTTC.

This clonotype showed up many times. The chain uses TRBV10-3 and TRBJ1-1; D unresolved. There are 13 residues in the CDR3. The ends were cut back, 0 bases at V and 11 bases at J, with 13 bases in the middle. The germline V gene has CDR1 ENHRY and CDR2 SYGVKD. The CDR3 is CAISESVAFGAFF. Written as DNA, the CDR3 is TGTGCCATCAGTGAGTCTGTGGCATTTGGTGCTTTCTTT.